The 20 T cell receptor beta chains presented below share a single source sample, sequenced in a study of T cells expressing NK-cell markers. Each CDR3 protein gets one entry in TCRdb, which reprocessed the 5' RACE reads and gives no DNA. The specimen's table records about 430,000 distinct CDR3 sequences. The sequenced sample was blood T cells: a sorted CD56 or NKG2C T cell subset, CD4+ or CD8+ T cells, or bulk PBMC T cells (not recorded which). These receptors all come from a woman between 45 and 65 years old in good health.

The J gene is TRBJ2-3, the V gene TRBV11-3; TCRdb picks TRBD2, but there is no DNA to check that call. Looked up from germline, CDR1 is SGHNT and CDR2 is YENEEA. The CDR3 runs to 17 residues. The CDR3 sequence: CASSSRTSGIGADTQYF.

The gene calls are TRBV20-1 and TRBJ2-7; TCRdb's D call of TRBD1 is untestable without DNA. This CDR3 has 14 amino acids. CDR1 is DFQATT, CDR2 SNEGSKA, per germline (reference sequence). The CDR3 loop reads CSARPGTELYEQYF.

The V gene is TRBV27, the J gene TRBJ2-3; the D gene TCRdb calls, TRBD2, cannot be checked with no DNA. Germline V gene lookup returns CDR1 MNHEY and CDR2 SMNVEV (reference sequence). The CDR3 sequence is 15 residues long. This chain's CDR3 is CASSPRTSGRATQYF.

The chain uses TRBV5-1 and TRBJ2-1; TCRdb outputs TRBD1, but without DNA this stays unchecked. Looked up from germline, CDR1 is SGHRS and CDR2 is YFSETQ. CDR3 length: 15 amino acids. The chain's CDR3 is CASSRDSPSYNEQFF. Supplemented by reference TRBV5-1 and TRBJ2-1, the full variable domain reads KAGVTQTPRYLIKTRGQQVTLSCSPISGHRSVSWYQQTPGQGLQFLFEYFSETQRNKGNFPGRFSGRQFSNSRSEMNVSTLELGDSALYLCASSRDSPSYNEQFFGPGTRLTVL.

The chain uses TRBV15 and TRBJ2-5. Germline V gives CDR1 LNHNV, CDR2 YYDKDF (reference sequence). This CDR3 has 14 amino acids. The CDR3 loop is CATSRDSIKETQYF.

The chain couples TRBV19 to TRBJ2-1; TCRdb calls TRBD2, which cannot be checked without DNA. This CDR3 is 12 amino acids long. CDR1 and CDR2 (germline): LNHDA, SQIVND (reference sequence). The CDR3 spells CASSIRGGEQFF.

The chain combines TRBV6-6 with TRBJ1-1. The CDR3 spans 14 residues. Germline assignment: CDR1 MNHNY and CDR2 SVGAGI (reference sequence). The CDR3 loop reads CASSYGHQPTEAFF.

CDR3 region: CASSPLAELYGANEKLFF. The chain recombines TRBV5-5 with TRBJ1-4. Germline-derived CDR1 and CDR2 are SGHKS and YYEKEE (reference sequence). This CDR3 is 18 amino acids long.

The chain recombines TRBV7-2 with TRBJ2-3; TCRdb picks TRBD2, but there is no DNA to check that call. The CDR3 loop spans 18 amino acids. Germline CDR1 and CDR2: SGHTA and FQGNSA. The CDR3 loop is CASSLRGTSGRYTDTQYF.

The gene calls are TRBV24-1 and TRBJ1-5; the TRBD1 assignment by TCRdb is unverifiable without DNA. The CDR3 totals 15 residues. Per the germline V gene, CDR1 is KGHDR and CDR2 is SFDVKD. The CDR3 region is CATSDDRTGAQPQHF.

The chain has TRBV20-1 and TRBJ2-1; TCRdb indicates TRBD2, and absent DNA this call remains unverified. CDR3 length: 13 amino acids. CDR1 and CDR2 from the germline V gene are DFQATT and SNEGSKA (reference sequence). The CDR3 here is CSARDRVAGSQFF.

V and J are TRBV5-4 and TRBJ2-5; lacking DNA, the TRBD2 call made by TCRdb goes unchecked. From germline, CDR1 is SGHNT and CDR2 YYREEE (reference sequence). This CDR3 is built from 15 residues. The chain's CDR3 is CASSFPGLATGAQYF.

The chain combines TRBV6-5 with TRBJ2-1; TCRdb names TRBD1, which stays unverified in the absence of DNA. This CDR3 has 13 residues. Germline-derived CDR1 and CDR2 are MNHEY and SVGAGI. CDR3 loop: CASSYRTGQGQFF.

The rearrangement links TRBV24-1 to TRBJ2-5; as DNA is missing, the TRBD2 call by TCRdb cannot be tested. The CDR3 is 16 residues long. The germline gives CDR1 KGHDR, CDR2 SFDVKD. The CDR3 is CATSDSGEGDQETQYF.

The V gene is TRBV28, the J gene TRBJ2-3; there is no DNA to check the TCRdb D call of TRBD2. The CDR3 sequence is 15 residues long. The germline gives CDR1 MDHEN, CDR2 SYDVKM. The CDR3 loop reads CASSYGTSGTDTQYF.

The chain has TRBV7-3 and TRBJ2-3; TCRdb names TRBD2, which stays unverified in the absence of DNA. CDR1 and CDR2 from the germline V gene are SGHTA and FQGTGA. The length of the CDR3 is 16 residues. CDR3 sequence: CASSSGTSPRVDTQYF.

The rearrangement uses TRBV5-6 and TRBJ2-1; TCRdb outputs TRBD2, but without DNA this stays unchecked. The V gene's germline CDR1 is SGHDT and CDR2 YYEEEE. The CDR3 totals 13 residues. Here the CDR3 reads CASSRGWGGEQFF.

V usage is TRBV10-3 and J usage is TRBJ2-1. The CDR3 spans 12 residues. Germline loops: CDR1 ENHRY, CDR2 SYGVKD. The CDR3 loop reads CAISASGWEQFF.

This chain joins TRBV30 and TRBJ2-7; TCRdb designates TRBD2, a call that cannot be tested without DNA. The CDR3 totals 14 residues. Germline CDR1 GTSNPN, CDR2 SVGIG (reference sequence). Here the CDR3 reads CAWTGTSPSYEQYF.

The gene calls are TRBV20-1 and TRBJ2-2. This CDR3 is 14 amino acids long. In germline, CDR1 is DFQATT, CDR2 SNEGSKA (reference sequence). Here the CDR3 reads CSARDPESTGELFF.